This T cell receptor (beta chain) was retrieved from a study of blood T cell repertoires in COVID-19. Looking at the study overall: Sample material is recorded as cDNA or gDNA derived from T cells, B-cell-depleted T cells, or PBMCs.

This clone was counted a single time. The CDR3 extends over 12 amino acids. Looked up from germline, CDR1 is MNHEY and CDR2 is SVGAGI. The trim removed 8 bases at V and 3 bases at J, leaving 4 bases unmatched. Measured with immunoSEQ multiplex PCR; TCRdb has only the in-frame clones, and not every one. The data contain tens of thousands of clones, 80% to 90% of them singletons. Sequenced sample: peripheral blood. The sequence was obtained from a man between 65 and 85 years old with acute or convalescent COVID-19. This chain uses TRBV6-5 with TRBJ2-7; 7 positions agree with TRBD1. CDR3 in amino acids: CASGDRNYEQYF. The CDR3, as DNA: TGTGCCAGCGGGGACAGAAACTACGAGCAGTACTTC.